The 19 T cell receptor beta chains reported below all come from one sample, sequenced in a study of blood T cell repertoires in COVID-19. Repertoires were generated with immunoSEQ multiplex PCR, while TCRdb's copy carries only in-frame clones and drops some. The sample holds around 130,000 clones; approximately 77% are singletons and the top ten take 6.5% to 9.5%. The source material was peripheral blood. The source of these receptors is a human donor in a cohort sampled during active COVID-19.

This rearrangement joins TRBV9 to TRBJ1-1; 10 bases fit TRBD1. Germline values: CDR1 SGDLS, CDR2 YYNGEE. The CDR3 is 15 amino acids. V lost 0 bases, J lost 5 bases, and 4 bases stayed unmatched. The CDR3 DNA follows: TGTGCCAGCAGCGTAGGAGGGACAGGGGAGACTGAAGCTTTCTTT. Its protein product is CASSVGGTGETEAFF.

The chain has TRBV21-1 and TRBJ1-2; the D call TRBD1 from the table was never checked on the DNA. TRBV21-1 counts as a pseudogene. The CDR3 is 19 amino acids. The CDR3 sequence: CASSNRPWDRGLQNYGYTF. The DNA for the CDR3 is TGTGCCAGCAGCAACCGCCCTTGGGACAGGGGGCTCCAGAACTATGGCTACACCTTC.

V usage is TRBV4-1 and J usage is TRBJ1-5, with 10 positions matching TRBD1. Losses at the gene ends were 1 base for V and 2 bases for J; bases not matched to a gene: 17. CDR1 MGHRA and CDR2 YSYEKL come from the germline V gene. This CDR3 region has 21 residues. The CDR3 DNA sequence: TGCGCCAGCAGCCAAGTTTTGGCCGGGGACAGGGGTTTAGATGGCAATCAGCCCCAGCATTTT. It encodes CASSQVLAGDRGLDGNQPQHF.

CDR3 DNA: TGTGCCAGCTCGGTAGGGCTAGCGTTGTACCAAGAGACCCAGTACTTC. Its translation: CASSVGLALYQETQYF. The chain recombines TRBV7-8 with TRBJ2-5; tentatively, D is TRBD2 (6 bases). Germline CDR1 SGHVS, CDR2 FQNEAQ. V was pared by 8 bases and J by 0 bases, with 19 bases between. The CDR3 spans 16 residues. Full variable domain (outside the CDR3, taken from reference TRBV7-8 and TRBJ2-5): GAGVSQSPRYKVAKRGQDVALRCDPISGHVSLFWYQQALGQGPEFLTYFQNEAQLDKSGLPSDRFFAERPEGSVSTLKIQRTQQEDSAVYLCASSVGLALYQETQYFGPGTRLLVL.

The chain recombines TRBV9 with TRBJ2-3; 13 positions agree with TRBD2. Germline V CDR1 and CDR2: SGDLS, YYNGEE. The ends lost 3 bases at V and 5 bases at J; junction bases unmatched: 6. CDR3 length: 16 amino acids. CDR3 amino acids: CASSGTSGGAVDTQYF. The CDR3 nucleotides are TGTGCCAGCAGCGGAACTAGCGGGGGGGCGGTAGATACGCAGTATTTT.

V gene TRBV5-8 combines with J gene TRBJ1-2; 9 bases match TRBD1. The J segment lost 5 bases and the V segment lost 4 bases, leaving 9 bases of the junction unmatched. Germline lookup yields CDR1 SGHTS and CDR2 YDEGEE. The CDR3 extends over 15 amino acids. CDR3 in amino acids: CASSPFFGTGYGYTF. The CDR3 coding sequence is TGTGCCAGCAGCCCGTTTTTTGGGACAGGGTATGGCTACACCTTC.

The chain joins TRBV2 to TRBJ2-2, with D possibly matching TRBD1 (6 bases). CDR3 length: 15 residues. The V gene's germline CDR1 is SNHLY and CDR2 FYNNEI. Trimming cost V 1 base and J 7 bases, with 13 bases left between them. CDR3 sequence reads: CASSEDRVGGGELFF. The CDR3 DNA is TGTGCCAGCAGTGAAGACAGGGTTGGTGGCGGGGAGCTGTTTTTT. Filled out from reference TRBV2 and TRBJ2-2, the complete variable domain reads EPEVTQTPSHQVTQMGQEVILRCVPISNHLYFYWYRQILGQKVEFLVSFYNNEISEKSEIFDDQFSVERPDGSNFTLKIRSTKLEDSAMYFCASSEDRVGGGELFFGEGSRLTVL.

The chain combines TRBV7-9 with TRBJ2-2; 7 nucleotides match TRBD2. After removal of 1 base from V and 5 bases from J, the junction contained 4 bases not matched to a gene. Germline assignment: CDR1 SEHNR and CDR2 FQNEAQ (reference sequence). The CDR3 spans 15 residues. The CDR3 loop is CASSLGGEGTGELFF. The CDR3 DNA reads TGTGCCAGCAGCTTAGGCGGGGAGGGGACCGGGGAGCTGTTTTTT.

This clone has more than one count but fewer than ten. CDR3 region: CASSFRQGITDTEAFF. CDR3 DNA: TGTGCCAGCAGCTTCAGACAGGGGATTACGGACACTGAAGCTTTCTTT. This chain uses TRBV7-8 with TRBJ1-1; 8 nucleotides align to TRBD1. The CDR3 extends over 16 amino acids. Germline CDR1 SGHVS, CDR2 FQNEAQ. The J segment lost 3 bases and the V segment lost 3 bases, leaving 9 bases of the junction unmatched.

This clone has only one observation. V is TRBV5-1 and J is TRBJ1-3; D is unclear. CDR1 and CDR2 (germline): SGHRS, YFSETQ. The CDR3 contains 14 residues. V lost 4 bases to trimming and J lost 0 bases, with 8 bases between them. The CDR3 bases are TGCGCCAGCAGCGAGGTGGGCTCTGGAAACACCATATATTTT. This translates into CASSEVGSGNTIYF.

This chain's CDR3 is CASSLRPGGAIGEQYF. The CDR3 DNA reads TGTGCCAGCAGCTTAAGGCCCGGGGGGGCTATAGGCGAGCAGTACTTC. V usage is TRBV11-1 and J usage is TRBJ2-7; 8 nucleotides agree with TRBD2. This CDR3 is built from 16 residues. CDR1 and CDR2 (germline): SGHAT, FQDESV (reference sequence). V trimming: 2 bases; J trimming: 6 bases; junction bases outside the gene matches: 12.

The chain recombines TRBV11-2 with TRBJ2-7, with a tentative D call TRBD1 (5 bases). V lost 4 bases to trimming and J lost 2 bases, with 9 bases between them. Germline V gives CDR1 SGHAT, CDR2 FQNNGV. CDR3 size: 13 residues. The CDR3 DNA reads as TGTGCCAGCAGCTCGACAGCGACCTACGAGCAGTACTTC. It codes for CASSSTATYEQYF.

This clone was picked up one time. CDR3 sequence (DNA): TGTGCCTGGAACCTCGGGTCAGCCTTATCGGGTGAGCAGTACTTC. It is translated as CAWNLGSALSGEQYF. This sequence joins TRBV30 and TRBJ2-7; D ambiguous. Germline V CDR1 and CDR2: GTSNPN, SVGIG (reference sequence). The V end was cut by 4 bases, the J end by 7 bases, with 23 bases between. The CDR3 runs 15 residues.

This clone has more than one count but fewer than ten. V gene TRBV9 combines with J gene TRBJ2-7, with D uncertain. V was cut by 0 bases and J by 6 bases, with 10 bases left in between. Germline lookup yields CDR1 SGDLS and CDR2 YYNGEE. The CDR3 has 13 residues. The CDR3 reads CASSVEPVTEQYF. The CDR3 coding sequence is TGTGCCAGCAGCGTAGAACCAGTAACCGAGCAGTACTTC. Looking up the rest from reference TRBV9 and TRBJ2-7 gives the full variable domain: DSGVTQTPKHLITATGQRVTLRCSPRSGDLSVYWYQQSLDQGLQFLIQYYNGEERAKGNILERFSAQQFPDLHSELNLSSLELGDSALYFCASSVEPVTEQYFGPGTRLTVT.

V gene TRBV7-8 combines with J gene TRBJ2-7; TRBD2 aligns across 9 bases. The CDR3 consists of 15 residues. Germline lookup yields CDR1 SGHVS and CDR2 FQNEAQ. V gave up 4 bases and J gave up 0 bases; unmatched junction bases: 4. Written as DNA, the CDR3 is TGTGCCAGCAGCTCGACTAGCGGTAGCTCCTACGAGCAGTACTTC. Translating it yields CASSSTSGSSYEQYF. The variable domain in full, with the rest retrieved from reference TRBV7-8 and TRBJ2-7, is GAGVSQSPRYKVAKRGQDVALRCDPISGHVSLFWYQQALGQGPEFLTYFQNEAQLDKSGLPSDRFFAERPEGSVSTLKIQRTQQEDSAVYLCASSSTSGSSYEQYFGPGTRLTVT.

The genes are TRBV6-5 and TRBJ1-3; D remains ambiguous. The V and J ends lost 2 bases and 4 bases respectively, with 3 bases between them. CDR1 is MNHEY, CDR2 SVGAGI, per germline. CDR3 length: 12 residues. The CDR3 reads CASSYAGNTIYF. The DNA of the CDR3 is TGTGCCAGCAGTTACGCGGGAAACACCATATATTTT.

The gene calls are TRBV3-1 (or the pseudogene TRBV3-2) and TRBJ2-7; 13 positions match TRBD2. The CDR3 runs to 18 residues. Germline V gene sequence: CDR1 LGHDT, CDR2 YNNKEL (reference sequence). Trimming took 4 bases from V and 3 from J; bases not matched to a gene: 12. The CDR3 reads CASSPFPGLAGINYEQYF. The CDR3 nucleotides read TGTGCCAGCAGCCCCTTCCCGGGACTAGCGGGGATAAACTACGAGCAGTACTTC.

The chain joins TRBV28 to TRBJ1-4, with D tentatively TRBD1 (5 bases). The CDR3 is 14 residues long. Germline V gene data show CDR1 as MDHEN and CDR2 as SYDVKM. V lost 4 bases and J lost 4, with 10 bases in between. The CDR3, as DNA: TGTGCCAGCAGTTCCAGGGCCTTTAATGAAAAACTGTTTTTT. Its protein product is CASSSRAFNEKLFF.

The chain carries TRBV27 and TRBJ1-2; TRBD1 is a possible D gene (5 bases). This CDR3 region has 15 residues. Trimming shortened V by 6 bases and J by 3 bases, and 17 bases separated the two germline ends. CDR1 is MNHEY and CDR2 is SMNVEV in the germline V gene (reference sequence). The CDR3 sequence is CASSTGPGSHYGYTF. CDR3 nucleotides: TGTGCCAGCAGCACAGGACCCGGTAGTCACTATGGCTACACCTTC.